The rows below give T cell receptor beta chains drawn from one sample of a study of identical twins. TCRdb independently ran MiXCR on the 5' RACE reads; one entry per CDR3 protein. The table includes 420,000 or so distinct CDR3 sequences, roughly 20% detected once. The specimen sequenced was naive T cells sorted from blood. These receptors came from a man aged 50 to 60 in good health. The CDR3 runs from the conserved cysteine through the conserved F or W. A D gene is named only where the DNA matches it firmly. Expanded clones are given a class, and other clones once, few, many or no size at all.

V	D	J	size	DNA	CDR3
TRBV12-3/TRBV12-4	.	TRBJ2-1	many	TGTGCCAGCAGATTCGGGGCCTACAATGAGCAGTTCTTC	CASRFGAYNEQFF
TRBV4-3	TRBD2	TRBJ2-1	few	TGCGCCAGCAGCCGCCCCGGACTAGCGGTCTCCTACAATGAGCAGTTCTTC	CASSRPGLAVSYNEQFF
TRBV4-3	TRBD1	TRBJ2-7	many	TGCGCCAGCAGCCCAGGGACAGGAGCCTACGAGCAGTACTTC	CASSPGTGAYEQYF
TRBV7-2	TRBD2	TRBJ2-7	few	TGTGCCAGCAGCCCGAGCGGGATCGCCTACGAGCAGTACTTC	CASSPSGIAYEQYF
TRBV28	TRBD1	TRBJ2-5	many	TGTGCCAGCAGCTTAGCCCAGAACCGGGACAGGGAGACCCAGTACTTC	CASSLAQNRDRETQYF
TRBV21-1	.	TRBJ2-7	.	TGTGCCAGCAGCAAAGGACAGGGGGCGGGAGAGCAGTACTTC	CASSKGQGAGEQYF
TRBV5-1	TRBD2	TRBJ2-1	many	TGCGCCAGCAGCTTGCTTGGCGGGAGGGCCGATGAGCAGTTCTTC	CASSLLGGRADEQFF
TRBV21-1	.	TRBJ1-2	many	TGTGCCAGCAGACTGGCGGGACAGGGGCCAGCAGCTAACTATGGCTACACCTTC	CASRLAGQGPAANYGYTF
TRBV11-2	TRBD2	TRBJ2-3	many	TGTGCCAGCAGATCTAGCGGGGGGGACACAGATACGCAGTATTTT	CASRSSGGDTDTQYF
TRBV5-1	TRBD2	TRBJ2-7	many	TGCGCCAGCAGCTTGGTTTATTCTTGGCCTAGCGGGGACGACGAGCAGTACTTC	CASSLVYSWPSGDDEQYF
TRBV5-1	.	TRBJ2-3	.	TGCGCCAGCAGCCAGGGGACCGGTTCGTGGGATACGCAGTATTTT	CASSQGTGSWDTQYF
TRBV6-6	.	TRBJ1-2	few	TGTGCCAGCAGTTACGATAGCTCCTATGGCTACACCTTC	CASSYDSSYGYTF
TRBV25-1	.	TRBJ2-4	few	TGTGCCAGCAGTGATATTCAGGGAATCGGGTCCAAAAACATTCAGTACTTC	CASSDIQGIGSKNIQYF
TRBV20-1	.	TRBJ2-2	many	TGCAGTGCTACATTGCCTAGGGCGGAGGGCCGAACCGGGGAGCTGTTTTTT	CSATLPRAEGRTGELFF
TRBV11-1	TRBD2	TRBJ2-1	few	TGTGCCAGCAGCTTAGTGTGGGGACTAGCGGGGGTTACGGCCTACAATGAGCAGTTCTTC	CASSLVWGLAGVTAYNEQFF
TRBV27	TRBD2	TRBJ2-5	few	TGTGCCAGCAGCGAGACTAGCGGGGCATATTGGGAGACCCAGTACTTC	CASSETSGAYWETQYF
TRBV19	TRBD1	TRBJ2-7	.	TGTGCCAGTAGCCGCAGCTTGGTGGGACAGGGGCCCTACGAGCAGTACTTC	CASSRSLVGQGPYEQYF
TRBV29-1	.	TRBJ2-1	many	TGCAGCGTTGGGGGGAGAGCTGGTTCCTACAATGAGCAGTTCTTC	CSVGGRAGSYNEQFF
TRBV10-3	TRBD2	TRBJ2-3	many	TGTGCCATCAGTGGGTTGGCTAGCGGCCGCACAGATACGCAGTATTTT	CAISGLASGRTDTQYF
TRBV15	.	TRBJ1-1	many	TGTGCCACCAGCAGAGATTCGCCAGACACTGAAGCTTTCTTT	CATSRDSPDTEAFF
TRBV6-1	.	TRBJ1-5	.	TGTGCCAGCACCGGCGGCGGGAGCAATCAGCCCCAGCATTTT	CASTGGGSNQPQHF
TRBV29-1	TRBD2	TRBJ2-1	once	TGCAGCGTTGAACCCCTAGCGGGGGGGCCTGAGAAGCTAAGTGAGCAGTTCTTC	CSVEPLAGGPEKLSEQFF
TRBV7-2	.	TRBJ1-2	few	TGTGCCAGCACCCGTTACGGTCACTATGGCTACACCTTC	CASTRYGHYGYTF
TRBV4-1	TRBD1	TRBJ2-7	few	TGCGCCAGCAGCCCTTACCTGGACTGGACAGGAACCTACGAGCAGTACTTC	CASSPYLDWTGTYEQYF
TRBV4-3	TRBD1	TRBJ1-5	.	TGCGCCAGCAGCCTCCAGTTAGGGGGCGTAAGTCAGCCCCAGCATTTT	CASSLQLGGVSQPQHF
TRBV6-5	TRBD1	TRBJ2-7	few	TGTGCCAGCAGTTACTCCCCTTCGACAGGGGGCGAATTCGACGAGCAGTACTTC	CASSYSPSTGGEFDEQYF
TRBV7-6	TRBD1	TRBJ2-1	few	TGTGCCAGCAGCTTAGAGATCATTAGGGACAGGGTCGACAATGAGCAGTTCTTC	CASSLEIIRDRVDNEQFF
TRBV20-1	.	TRBJ2-7	few	TGCAGTGCTCACCGGACGGGATCCTACGAGCAGTACTTC	CSAHRTGSYEQYF
TRBV4-3	.	TRBJ2-3	.	TGCGCCAGCAGCCAAGATCCAGGGAAGGATACGCAGTATTTT	CASSQDPGKDTQYF
TRBV5-1	TRBD1	TRBJ2-7	many	TGCGCCAGCAGCTTGGACGTATTAATCGGACAGGGGGTCGAGCAGTACTTC	CASSLDVLIGQGVEQYF